Listed below are T cell receptor beta chains from one sample, sequenced in a study of T cell responses to AZD1222 COVID-19 vaccine. Some clones are missing from TCRdb's copy, which holds only in-frame ones; the method was immunoSEQ multiplex PCR. Of approximately 74,000 clones listed, 70% to 90% were seen once; the top ten hold more than 2%. The sequencing used peripheral blood, collected on day 0 of AZD1222 vaccination. The receptors shown here come from an adult in good health. Both conserved end residues are part of each CDR3. D genes are given only for firm matches. Part of the rows lack a size; the others show once, few, many or a class for expanded clones.

d_call: TRBD1
clone_size: once
v_call: TRBV24-1
j_call: TRBJ2-2
cdr3_aa: CATSDSLTGYGTGELFF
cdr3_nt: TGTGCCACCAGTGATAGCCTGACAGGGTATGGCACCGGGGAGCTGTTTTTT

d_call: TRBD1
clone_size: -
v_call: TRBV6-5
j_call: TRBJ1-6
cdr3_aa: CASSTTGTATSPLHF
cdr3_nt: TGTGCCAGCAGTACCACCGGGACAGCGACTTCACCCCTCCACTTT

d_call: TRBD1
clone_size: -
v_call: TRBV5-8
j_call: TRBJ2-3
cdr3_aa: CASSPGTGGSTDTQYF
cdr3_nt: TGTGCCAGCAGCCCCGGGACAGGGGGAAGCACAGATACGCAGTATTTT

d_call: TRBD2
clone_size: -
v_call: TRBV12-5
j_call: TRBJ2-5
cdr3_aa: CASGLVISGGAGETQYF
cdr3_nt: TGTGCTAGTGGTTTGGTAATAAGCGGGGGGGCCGGAGAGACCCAGTACTTC

d_call: -
clone_size: -
v_call: TRBV24-1
j_call: TRBJ2-7
cdr3_aa: CATSDSGREQYF
cdr3_nt: TGTGCCACCAGTGATTCGGGGAGAGAGCAGTACTTC

d_call: -
clone_size: -
v_call: TRBV30
j_call: TRBJ1-4
cdr3_aa: CAWRRGHNEKLFF
cdr3_nt: TGTGCCTGGAGAAGGGGACATAATGAAAAACTGTTTTTT

d_call: -
clone_size: -
v_call: TRBV19
j_call: TRBJ2-3
cdr3_aa: CASSIVSLKRGTDTQYF
cdr3_nt: TGTGCCAGTAGTATAGTTTCCCTTAAGCGGGGCACAGATACGCAGTATTTT

d_call: TRBD1
clone_size: -
v_call: TRBV27
j_call: TRBJ1-1
cdr3_aa: CASSLAAGGNTEAFF
cdr3_nt: TGTGCCAGCAGTTTAGCTGCAGGGGGGAACACTGAAGCTTTCTTT

d_call: -
clone_size: -
v_call: TRBV6-2/TRBV6-3
j_call: TRBJ2-3
cdr3_aa: CASSEGQVATDTQYF
cdr3_nt: TGTGCCAGCAGTGAGGGACAAGTTGCCACAGATACGCAGTATTTT

d_call: -
clone_size: -
v_call: TRBV11-2
j_call: TRBJ1-1
cdr3_aa: CASSFLRTMGGTEAFF
cdr3_nt: TGTGCCAGCAGCTTCCTTAGGACTATGGGGGGGACTGAAGCTTTCTTT

d_call: TRBD2
clone_size: -
v_call: TRBV27
j_call: TRBJ2-7
cdr3_aa: CASSTRTSGIRSYEQYF
cdr3_nt: TGTGCCAGCAGTACTAGGACTAGCGGGATAAGAAGTTACGAGCAGTACTTC

d_call: TRBD1
clone_size: -
v_call: TRBV19
j_call: TRBJ1-1
cdr3_aa: CASTLGRGIGTEAFF
cdr3_nt: TGTGCCAGTACCCTGGGCAGGGGGATTGGTACTGAAGCTTTCTTT

d_call: -
clone_size: few
v_call: TRBV19
j_call: TRBJ1-1
cdr3_aa: CASSTPPAGTEAFF
cdr3_nt: TGTGCCAGTAGTACGCCCCCAGCGGGCACTGAAGCTTTCTTT

d_call: -
clone_size: -
v_call: TRBV4-3
j_call: TRBJ1-5
cdr3_aa: CASSQEGNWARDQPQHF
cdr3_nt: TGCGCCAGCAGCCAAGAAGGCAACTGGGCAAGGGATCAGCCCCAGCATTTT

d_call: -
clone_size: -
v_call: TRBV7-9
j_call: TRBJ2-7
cdr3_aa: CASSSGGGEHYEQYF
cdr3_nt: TGTGCCAGCAGCTCGGGAGGGGGCGAGCATTACGAGCAGTACTTC

d_call: -
clone_size: -
v_call: TRBV7-2
j_call: TRBJ2-7
cdr3_aa: CASSLARTTQEQYF
cdr3_nt: TGTGCCAGCAGCTTAGCTAGGACCACTCAAGAGCAGTACTTC

d_call: -
clone_size: -
v_call: TRBV27
j_call: TRBJ1-2
cdr3_aa: CASSYSRNYGYTF
cdr3_nt: TGTGCCAGCAGTTACAGCCGTAACTATGGCTACACCTTC

d_call: -
clone_size: -
v_call: TRBV5-4
j_call: TRBJ1-4
cdr3_aa: CASSLAATNEKLFF
cdr3_nt: TGTGCCAGCAGCTTGGCTGCAACTAATGAAAAACTGTTTTTT

d_call: TRBD2
clone_size: -
v_call: TRBV24-1
j_call: TRBJ2-5
cdr3_aa: CATSRTSGGATETQYF
cdr3_nt: TGTGCCACCAGTCGGACTAGCGGGGGGGCGACAGAGACCCAGTACTTC

d_call: -
clone_size: -
v_call: TRBV18
j_call: TRBJ1-4
cdr3_aa: CASSQRDAGPEKLFF
cdr3_nt: TGTGCCAGCTCACAGAGGGACGCCGGACCCGAAAAACTGTTTTTT

d_call: -
clone_size: -
v_call: TRBV6-5
j_call: TRBJ1-1
cdr3_aa: CASSYSGATEAFF
cdr3_nt: TGTGCCAGCAGTTATAGCGGAGCCACTGAAGCTTTCTTT

d_call: -
clone_size: few
v_call: TRBV10-3
j_call: TRBJ2-1
cdr3_aa: CAIRAANEQFF
cdr3_nt: TGTGCCATCAGGGCAGCCAATGAGCAGTTCTTC

d_call: TRBD2
clone_size: -
v_call: TRBV18
j_call: TRBJ2-1
cdr3_aa: CASSRLGLAGSDEQFF
cdr3_nt: TGTGCCAGCTCGCGCCTGGGACTAGCGGGGTCGGATGAGCAGTTCTTC

d_call: TRBD1
clone_size: once
v_call: TRBV7-9
j_call: TRBJ2-3
cdr3_aa: CASSRQGGLTDTQYF
cdr3_nt: TGTGCCAGCAGCCGACAGGGTGGGTTAACAGATACGCAGTATTTT

d_call: TRBD1
clone_size: -
v_call: TRBV7-7
j_call: TRBJ2-7
cdr3_aa: CASSLAPGQGYEQYF
cdr3_nt: TGTGCCAGCAGCTTAGCCCCTGGACAGGGCTACGAGCAGTACTTC

d_call: -
clone_size: -
v_call: TRBV24-1
j_call: TRBJ2-5
cdr3_aa: CATSDFDETQYF
cdr3_nt: TGTGCCACCAGTGATTTCGATGAGACCCAGTACTTC

d_call: -
clone_size: -
v_call: TRBV10-3
j_call: TRBJ1-5
cdr3_aa: CASRGGDQPQHF
cdr3_nt: TGTGCCAGCAGGGGCGGAGATCAGCCCCAGCATTTT

d_call: -
clone_size: -
v_call: TRBV5-1
j_call: TRBJ2-5
cdr3_aa: CASRLTPTASFQETQYF
cdr3_nt: TGCGCCAGCAGATTAACCCCAACGGCCAGTTTCCAAGAGACCCAGTACTTC

d_call: -
clone_size: -
v_call: TRBV30
j_call: TRBJ2-2
cdr3_aa: CAWSGRVDGELFF
cdr3_nt: TGTGCCTGGAGTGGCAGGGTGGACGGGGAGCTGTTTTTT

d_call: -
clone_size: -
v_call: TRBV3-1/TRBV3-2
j_call: TRBJ1-2
cdr3_aa: CASSRETIHGYTF
cdr3_nt: TGTGCCAGCAGCCGGGAGACAATCCATGGCTACACCTTC

d_call: TRBD1
clone_size: -
v_call: TRBV2
j_call: TRBJ1-5
cdr3_aa: CASRSGTGNSNQPQHF
cdr3_nt: TGTGCCAGCAGATCCGGGACAGGGAATAGCAATCAGCCCCAGCATTTT

d_call: -
clone_size: -
v_call: TRBV5-5
j_call: TRBJ1-3
cdr3_aa: CASSLGFSGNTIYF
cdr3_nt: TGTGCCAGCAGCTTAGGATTCTCTGGAAACACCATATATTTT

d_call: -
clone_size: -
v_call: TRBV14
j_call: TRBJ2-7
cdr3_aa: CASSPNPSYEQYF
cdr3_nt: TGTGCCAGCAGCCCTAATCCCTCCTACGAGCAGTACTTC

d_call: -
clone_size: -
v_call: TRBV28
j_call: TRBJ2-1
cdr3_aa: CASRKGLPNEQFF
cdr3_nt: TGTGCCAGCAGGAAAGGACTACCCAATGAGCAGTTCTTC

d_call: -
clone_size: -
v_call: TRBV6-6
j_call: TRBJ2-7
cdr3_aa: CASSYAPASYEQYF
cdr3_nt: TGTGCCAGCAGTTACGCACCAGCCTCCTACGAGCAGTACTTC

d_call: -
clone_size: -
v_call: TRBV5-4
j_call: TRBJ1-5
cdr3_aa: CASSLPGQPQHF
cdr3_nt: TGTGCCAGCAGCTTACCAGGTCAGCCCCAGCATTTT

d_call: -
clone_size: -
v_call: TRBV3-1/TRBV3-2
j_call: TRBJ1-6
cdr3_aa: CASSGSDPISHHNSPLHF
cdr3_nt: TGTGCCAGCAGCGGCTCCGATCCCATTTCACATCATAATTCACCCCTCCACTTT

d_call: -
clone_size: -
v_call: TRBV7-2
j_call: TRBJ2-3
cdr3_aa: CASSLASSTDTQYF
cdr3_nt: TGTGCCAGCAGCTTAGCTTCAAGCACAGATACGCAGTATTTT

d_call: -
clone_size: -
v_call: TRBV4-1
j_call: TRBJ2-7
cdr3_aa: CASSQDLGHARRPGDYYEQYF
cdr3_nt: TGCGCCAGCAGCCAAGATCTCGGGCACGCTCGTCGCCCCGGAGATTACTACGAGCAGTACTTC

d_call: -
clone_size: -
v_call: TRBV11-2
j_call: TRBJ1-5
cdr3_aa: CASSLVGAGNQPQHF
cdr3_nt: TGTGCCAGCAGCTTAGTGGGGGCCGGCAATCAGCCCCAGCATTTT

d_call: -
clone_size: -
v_call: TRBV6-2/TRBV6-3
j_call: TRBJ2-7
cdr3_aa: CASSRRTAYEQYF
cdr3_nt: TGTGCCAGCAGTCGCAGGACAGCCTACGAGCAGTACTTC

d_call: TRBD1
clone_size: -
v_call: TRBV7-2
j_call: TRBJ1-1
cdr3_aa: CASSLAQRAGGETEAFF
cdr3_nt: TGTGCCAGCAGCTTAGCGCAGAGGGCAGGGGGAGAAACTGAAGCTTTCTTT

d_call: TRBD1
clone_size: -
v_call: TRBV29-1
j_call: TRBJ2-5
cdr3_aa: CSCPGQGGQETQYF
cdr3_nt: TGCAGCTGCCCGGGACAGGGGGGACAAGAGACCCAGTACTTC

d_call: TRBD2
clone_size: -
v_call: TRBV11-2
j_call: TRBJ2-1
cdr3_aa: CASSLDGSGSYNEQFF
cdr3_nt: TGTGCCAGCAGCTTAGATGGTAGCGGGAGTTACAATGAGCAGTTCTTC

d_call: TRBD1
clone_size: -
v_call: TRBV3-1/TRBV3-2
j_call: TRBJ2-2
cdr3_aa: CASSQEGGSGELFF
cdr3_nt: TGTGCCAGCAGCCAAGAAGGGGGCTCCGGGGAGCTGTTTTTT

d_call: -
clone_size: -
v_call: TRBV7-9
j_call: TRBJ1-1
cdr3_aa: CASSLDQGSTEAFF
cdr3_nt: TGTGCCAGCAGCTTAGATCAGGGGTCCACTGAAGCTTTCTTT

d_call: -
clone_size: -
v_call: TRBV29-1
j_call: TRBJ2-1
cdr3_aa: CSVTKKSSYNEQFF
cdr3_nt: TGCAGCGTCACAAAGAAGAGCTCCTACAATGAGCAGTTCTTC

d_call: TRBD1
clone_size: -
v_call: TRBV27
j_call: TRBJ1-6
cdr3_aa: CASSSGTGGPTSPLHF
cdr3_nt: TGTGCCAGCAGTTCTGGGACAGGGGGTCCCACGTCACCCCTCCACTTT

d_call: -
clone_size: -
v_call: TRBV10-3
j_call: TRBJ2-7
cdr3_aa: CAISESQGFAYEQYF
cdr3_nt: TGTGCCATCAGTGAGTCGCAAGGTTTCGCCTACGAGCAGTACTTC

d_call: -
clone_size: -
v_call: TRBV14
j_call: TRBJ1-2
cdr3_aa: CASSLSAGPGYTF
cdr3_nt: TGTGCCAGCAGCCTCAGCGCGGGTCCCGGCTACACCTTC

d_call: -
clone_size: -
v_call: TRBV30
j_call: TRBJ2-7
cdr3_aa: CAWSGGAFDEQYF
cdr3_nt: TGTGCCTGGAGTGGAGGGGCGTTCGACGAGCAGTACTTC

d_call: -
clone_size: -
v_call: TRBV7-6
j_call: TRBJ1-4
cdr3_aa: CASGQLTNEKLFF
cdr3_nt: TGTGCCTCCGGTCAACTTACTAATGAAAAACTGTTTTTT

d_call: -
clone_size: once
v_call: TRBV7-2
j_call: TRBJ2-5
cdr3_aa: CASSSPLGETQYF
cdr3_nt: TGTGCCAGCAGCTCCCCTCTGGGGGAGACCCAGTACTTC

d_call: -
clone_size: -
v_call: TRBV7-3
j_call: TRBJ2-1
cdr3_aa: CASSSLASSYNEQFF
cdr3_nt: TGTGCCAGCAGCTCCCTAGCGAGCTCCTACAATGAGCAGTTCTTC

d_call: -
clone_size: -
v_call: TRBV28
j_call: TRBJ2-5
cdr3_aa: CASSPGGLSKETQYF
cdr3_nt: TGTGCCAGCAGTCCAGGGGGACTATCCAAAGAGACCCAGTACTTC

d_call: TRBD1
clone_size: -
v_call: TRBV18
j_call: TRBJ1-4
cdr3_aa: CASSPRTGTNEKLFF
cdr3_nt: TGTGCCAGCTCACCAAGGACAGGGACTAATGAAAAACTGTTTTTT

d_call: TRBD1
clone_size: once
v_call: TRBV6-5
j_call: TRBJ1-6
cdr3_aa: CAEGQENNSPLHF
cdr3_nt: TGTGCCGAGGGACAGGAGAATAATTCACCCCTCCACTTT

d_call: TRBD1
clone_size: -
v_call: TRBV19
j_call: TRBJ1-2
cdr3_aa: CASSRVGQGRLNYGYTF
cdr3_nt: TGTGCCAGTAGTAGGGTCGGACAGGGCAGGTTGAACTATGGCTACACCTTC

d_call: -
clone_size: -
v_call: TRBV18
j_call: TRBJ1-5
cdr3_aa: CASSPELSNQPQHF
cdr3_nt: TGTGCCAGCTCACCAGAGCTTAGCAATCAGCCCCAGCATTTT